These 12 T cell receptor beta chains were sequenced from one sample in a study of T cell repertoires in cytomegalovirus infection. TCRdb redid the calling of the reads with MiXCR, one entry per CDR3 protein. Among around 99,000 distinct CDR3 sequences, under 30% were seen once, and the ten largest hold roughly 81%. Which antigens these TCRs recognize remains unknown. This sample comprised CD8+ T cells from cultured PBMCs, obtained from culture after CMV antigen stimulation. These receptor sequences come from a human donor in good health (CMV status not recorded). Some clones in this sample may be carry-over from other donors' samples.

The genes are TRBV27 and TRBJ2-7; D not resolved. Per germline, CDR1 MNHEY and CDR2 SMNVEV (reference sequence). This CDR3 has 12 amino acids. The V end was cut by 10 bases, the J end by 2 bases, with 12 bases between. CDR3 sequence: CATRTVTYEQYF. The DNA for the CDR3 is TGTGCCACCCGGACGGTGACCTACGAGCAGTACTTC.

This clonotype was seen once. The genes are TRBV20-1 and TRBJ2-3; TRBD2 might be the D (5 bases). This CDR3 has 14 residues. In germline, CDR1 is DFQATT, CDR2 SNEGSKA (reference sequence). The ends were cut back, 3 bases at V and 0 bases at J, with 10 bases in the middle. In DNA form, the CDR3 reads TGCAGTGCTAGGGGAGCTACTAGCACAGATACGCAGTATTTT. Translating it yields CSARGATSTDTQYF.

This clonotype has at least ten counts. The genes are TRBV7-9 and TRBJ2-7; D possibly corresponds to TRBD2 (5 bases). The V end was cut by 10 bases, the J end by 2 bases, with 12 bases between. Germline V CDR1 and CDR2: SEHNR, FQNEAQ (reference sequence). This CDR3 is built from 12 residues. The CDR3 DNA follows: TGTGCCACGGCGGGTGCCACCTACGAGCAGTACTTC. Its protein is CATAGATYEQYF.

This clonotype was detected a few times. The chain combines TRBV7-6 with TRBJ2-7; D unclear. Between the trimmed V and J ends, which lost 0 bases and 2 bases, there was a span of 8 bases. Germline V gives CDR1 SGHVS, CDR2 FNYEAQ. This CDR3 is 14 amino acids long. For the CDR3, the DNA is TGTGCCAGCAGCTTAGCGGCAGGAGCCTACGAGCAGTACTTC. Amino acid sequence: CASSLAAGAYEQYF.

This sequence joins TRBV12-3 or TRBV12-4 and TRBJ1-1; D is undetermined. The CDR3 length is 12 residues. The ends were cut back, 4 bases at V and 8 bases at J, with 11 bases in the middle. The CDR3 loop reads CASSSISPEAFF. Written as DNA, the CDR3 is TGTGCCAGCAGTTCAATCTCGCCAGAAGCTTTCTTT.

This clonotype was seen a few times. V and J are TRBV12-5 and TRBJ1-2; the D gene is possibly TRBD1 (5 bases). Trimming cost V 2 bases and J 0 bases, with 16 bases left between them. CDR1 and CDR2 from the germline V gene are LGHNT and FRNRAP. The CDR3 is made up of 17 amino acids. The CDR3 sequence is CASGLFPDRDPNYGYTF. The CDR3 nucleotides are TGTGCTAGTGGTTTGTTTCCTGACAGAGACCCTAACTATGGCTACACCTTC.

The V gene is TRBV5-4, the J gene TRBJ2-4; D possibly corresponds to TRBD1 (6 bases). The CDR3 contains 14 residues. V was clipped by 1 base and J by 2 bases, with 7 bases between them. The V gene's germline CDR1 is SGHNT and CDR2 YYREEE (reference sequence). The CDR3 here is CASSLRGSKNIQYF. CDR3 bases: TGTGCCAGCAGCTTGAGGGGGTCCAAAAACATTCAGTACTTC.

This clonotype was seen only a few times. The chain carries TRBV5-4 and TRBJ1-5; D gene unclear. This CDR3 region has 12 residues. Germline V gives CDR1 SGHNT, CDR2 YYREEE (reference sequence). V dropped 0 bases and J dropped 3 bases, with 1 base sitting between them. CDR3 protein: CASSLDNQPQHF. The CDR3 DNA sequence: TGTGCCAGCAGCTTGGACAATCAGCCCCAGCATTTT.

This chain uses TRBV10-3 with TRBJ2-1; TRBD2 agrees at 7 bases. There are 13 residues in the CDR3. Germline loops: CDR1 ENHRY, CDR2 SYGVKD. The junction had 7 bases not matched to a gene; V was cut back by 6 bases and J by 8 bases. Here the CDR3 DNA reads TGTGCCATCAGCGGGGGGACGTGGGATGAGCAGTTCTTC. This gives the protein CAISGGTWDEQFF.

V and J are TRBV7-8 and TRBJ2-7, with 10 bases matching TRBD1. The germline gives CDR1 SGHVS, CDR2 FQNEAQ. The CDR3 sequence is 16 residues long. J lost 4 bases, V lost 4 bases, and 10 bases had no gene match. CDR3 DNA sequence: TGTGCCAGCAGCTGGGGTTCCGGGACAGGGGCTTACGAGCAGTACTTC. This sequence encodes CASSWGSGTGAYEQYF.

This clonotype came up a few times. The rearrangement uses TRBV7-9 and TRBJ2-5; D is ambiguous. The CDR3 spans 13 residues. The germline V and J ends were trimmed by 4 bases and 2 bases, with 8 bases remaining between them. CDR1 is SEHNR, CDR2 FQNEAQ, per germline (reference sequence). As DNA, the CDR3 is TGTGCCAGCAGCTCGACGGAGCAAGAGACCCAGTACTTC. Translation gives CASSSTEQETQYF.

The chain is built from TRBV27 and TRBJ2-3, with 9 bases matching TRBD2. The V and J ends lost 4 bases and 5 bases, in that order; junction bases with no gene match: 7. Germline V CDR1 and CDR2: MNHEY, SMNVEV (reference sequence). This CDR3 spans 15 amino acids. CDR3 protein: CASSSASGAGDTQYF. For the CDR3, the DNA is TGTGCCAGCAGTTCGGCTAGCGGGGCGGGAGATACGCAGTATTTT.